The present T cell receptor beta chain was sequenced within a study of shared clonotypes between healthy human individuals. Study at large: A few men and a couple of women, aged 18 to 49, were donors. Whole-study findings and limits: Of the naive CD4 clonotypes, around 4.7% were shared across several donors.

Sequencing used immunoSEQ multiplex PCR; TCRdb keeps in-frame clones, though not all of them. The repertoire includes more than 2,000,000 clones, 93% of them detected once, and around 0.4% sits in the top ten. In the case of this clone: Its antigen is still unknown. The same CDR3 arises from other DNA sequences in this sample as well.

The CDR3 is 13 amino acids. Germline V lookup: CDR1 SGHTA, CDR2 FQGNSA. Trimming took 1 base from V and 3 from J, leaving 7 bases between them. The material sequenced was naive CD4+ T cells from PBMCs. Subset described: CD45RA+ positively selected. The chain carries TRBV7-2 and TRBJ2-7, with a weak D call TRBD1 (5 bases). This sequence originates from a man between 18 and 29 years old in good health. Some clones in this sample may be carry-over from other donors' samples. The chain's CDR3 is CASSLGQHYEQYF. The CDR3 DNA follows: TGTGCCAGCAGCTTAGGACAGCACTACGAGCAGTACTTC.